The 14 T cell receptor beta chains given below trace back to one sample, sequenced in a study of shared clonotypes between healthy human individuals. Naivety among CD8 cells was defined by CD45RO negativity and positive CCR7 selection, thereby excluding terminally differentiated effector memory CD45RA+ cells. The assay was immunoSEQ multiplex PCR, and TCRdb's table has in-frame clones only and misses some. This sample has fewer than 800,000 clones; just over 90% occur once, and the top ten carry roughly 24%. Specimen: naive CD8+ T cells sorted from blood. The receptors stem from a young man in good health.

The chain carries TRBV5-6 and TRBJ1-1; D is possibly TRBD1 (5 bases). CDR3 size: 14 residues. CDR1 and CDR2 from the germline V gene are SGHDT and YYEEEE. V was cut by 5 bases and J by 6 bases, with 17 bases left in between. The CDR3 loop reads CASRDRKGTPEAFF. CDR3 sequence (DNA): TGTGCCAGCAGGGATAGAAAGGGGACGCCTGAAGCTTTCTTT.

V is TRBV11-2 and J is TRBJ2-5, with D tentatively TRBD2 (6 bases). With 0 bases removed from V and 1 base from J, the gap between germline ends came to 9 bases. This CDR3 spans 15 amino acids. The germline CDR1 and CDR2 sequences are SGHAT and FQNNGV. The CDR3: CASSLDRELQETQYF. CDR3 sequence (DNA): TGTGCCAGCAGCTTAGATCGGGAGCTCCAAGAGACCCAGTACTTC.

V and J are TRBV4-1 and TRBJ2-2; D remains unclear. Trimming took off 1 base at V and 2 bases at J, with 8 bases between the two ends. CDR1 and CDR2 (germline): MGHRA, YSYEKL. The CDR3 extends over 15 amino acids. Here the CDR3 reads CASSQVNINTGELFF. In nucleotides, the CDR3 is TGCGCCAGCAGCCAAGTCAACATAAACACCGGGGAGCTGTTTTTT.

The rearrangement links TRBV4-1 to TRBJ2-5; D uncertain. Germline CDR1 and CDR2: MGHRA and YSYEKL. The V and J ends lost 3 bases and 0 bases respectively, with 17 bases between them. The CDR3 is 17 amino acids. In nucleotides, the CDR3 is TGCGCCAGCAGCCACAAGGTTTCGGAAGATTACCAAGAGACCCAGTACTTC. Its translation: CASSHKVSEDYQETQYF.

A note on this clone: Other DNA sequences in this sample translate to the same CDR3. The chain joins TRBV11-2 to TRBJ2-1; 9 nucleotides align to TRBD1. Germline-derived CDR1 and CDR2 are SGHAT and FQNNGV. J lost 6 bases, V lost 1 base, and 1 base had no gene match. The CDR3 has 14 residues. CDR3 coding DNA: TGTGCCAGCAGCTTAGGGACAGGGGCCAATGAGCAGTTCTTC. Translated: CASSLGTGANEQFF.

V and J are TRBV7-2 and TRBJ2-7, with 9 nucleotides matching TRBD1. V lost 4 bases, J lost 2 bases, and 12 bases stayed unmatched. This CDR3 is built from 17 residues. Germline CDR1 reads SGHTA; CDR2 reads FQGNSA. Written as DNA, the CDR3 is TGTGCCAGCAGCTCCGGGACAGGGTTCGTACGCACCTACGAGCAGTACTTC. Translating gives CASSSGTGFVRTYEQYF.

Note on this clone: The same CDR3 is also encoded by other DNA sequences in this sample. The gene calls are TRBV27 and TRBJ2-6; perhaps TRBD1 as D (6 bases). This CDR3 spans 15 amino acids. Deletions cut 4 bases from V and 3 bases from J, with 10 bases between. The germline CDR1 and CDR2 sequences are MNHEY and SMNVEV (reference sequence). The CDR3 loop reads CASSSRGSGANVLTF. The CDR3 DNA follows: TGTGCCAGCAGTTCCAGGGGCAGTGGGGCCAACGTCCTGACTTTC. Based on the CDR3 plus reference TRBV27 and TRBJ2-6, the full variable domain is EAQVTQNPRYLITVTGKKLTVTCSQNMNHEYMSWYRQDPGLGLRQIYYSMNVEVTDKGDVPEGYKVSRKEKRNFPLILESPSPNQTSLYFCASSSRGSGANVLTFGAGSRLTVL.

V gene TRBV2 combines with J gene TRBJ1-1; 8 nucleotides line up with TRBD1. V lost 2 bases to trimming and J lost 0 bases; unmatched junction nucleotides: 8. Looked up from germline, CDR1 is SNHLY and CDR2 is FYNNEI. The length of the CDR3 is 17 residues. CDR3 nucleotides: TGTGCCAGCAGTGAAATTTCGACAGGGGTATTGAACACTGAAGCTTTCTTT. It translates to CASSEISTGVLNTEAFF.

The chain links TRBV13 to TRBJ2-3, with 14 bases lining up with TRBD2. J gave up 3 bases and V 5 bases, and 1 base lay outside the gene matches. The V gene's germline CDR1 is PRHDT and CDR2 FYEKMQ (reference sequence). The CDR3 is 15 residues long. CDR3 sequence reads: CASSRLAGGTDTQYF. CDR3 DNA: TGTGCCAGCAGCCGACTAGCGGGAGGGACAGATACGCAGTATTTT. Together with reference TRBV13 and TRBJ2-3, the CDR3 gives the full variable domain: AAGVIQSPRHLIKEKRETATLKCYPIPRHDTVYWYQQGPGQDPQFLISFYEKMQSDKGSIPDRFSAQQFSDYHSELNMSSLELGDSALYFCASSRLAGGTDTQYFGPGTRLTVL.

This chain joins TRBV7-3 and TRBJ2-2, with D tentatively TRBD1 (6 bases). The CDR3 sequence is 16 residues long. V was cut by 5 bases and J by 0 bases, with 13 bases left in between. Germline V lookup: CDR1 SGHTA, CDR2 FQGTGA. This CDR3 is CASSPGAGANTGELFF. DNA of the CDR3: TGTGCCAGCAGCCCAGGGGCAGGTGCGAACACCGGGGAGCTGTTTTTT.

The V and J genes are TRBV5-8 and TRBJ2-1; D unclear. CDR3 size: 15 residues. CDR1 is SGHTS, CDR2 YDEGEE, per germline. The V end lost 1 base, the J end lost 3 bases, and 11 bases lay between the germline ends. Written as DNA, the CDR3 is TGTGCCAGCAGCTTGTCTCACAGAAACTACAATGAGCAGTTCTTC. It codes for CASSLSHRNYNEQFF.

This clone was seen just once. V and J are TRBV5-8 and TRBJ2-2, with 7 bases matching TRBD2. This CDR3 is 15 amino acids long. J lost 5 bases, V lost 0 bases, and 4 bases had no gene match. Germline V gene lookup returns CDR1 SGHTS and CDR2 YDEGEE. The DNA of the CDR3 is TGTGCCAGCAGCTTGGTGGCTAGCGGAACCGGGGAGCTGTTTTTT. Its translation is CASSLVASGTGELFF.

This chain's CDR3 is CASSPRLAGGPPDTQYF. The CDR3 DNA reads as TGTGCCAGCAGTCCACGCCTGGCGGGAGGGCCCCCAGATACGCAGTATTTT. The V gene is TRBV27, the J gene TRBJ2-3, with TRBD2 matching 9 bases. Germline values: CDR1 MNHEY, CDR2 SMNVEV (reference sequence). The CDR3 covers 17 residues. Germline trimming cut 5 bases from V and 4 bases from J; bases unmatched to any gene: 13.

V is TRBV14 and J is TRBJ2-7, with TRBD2 as a possible D gene (6 bases). This CDR3 comprises 14 residues. V was shortened by 0 bases and J by 1 base, with 7 bases between the two germline ends. CDR1 and CDR2 (germline): SGHDN, FVKESK. The CDR3 protein is CASSQEEGSYEQYF. The CDR3 DNA sequence: TGTGCCAGCAGCCAAGAGGAGGGGTCCTACGAGCAGTACTTC.